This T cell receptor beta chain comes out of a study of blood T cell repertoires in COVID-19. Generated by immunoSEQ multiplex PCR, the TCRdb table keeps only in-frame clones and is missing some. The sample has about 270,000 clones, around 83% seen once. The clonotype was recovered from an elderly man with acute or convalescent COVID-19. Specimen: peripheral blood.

The CDR3 bases are TGTGCCTGGAGTTCCGGACTACCCGGGGACATTCAGTACTTC. Its translation is CAWSSGLPGDIQYF. The V and J genes are TRBV30 and TRBJ2-4, with TRBD2 as a possible D gene (6 bases). Between the trimmed V and J ends, which lost 2 bases and 8 bases, there was a span of 16 bases. The germline gives CDR1 GTSNPN, CDR2 SVGIG (reference sequence). CDR3 length equals 14 residues.